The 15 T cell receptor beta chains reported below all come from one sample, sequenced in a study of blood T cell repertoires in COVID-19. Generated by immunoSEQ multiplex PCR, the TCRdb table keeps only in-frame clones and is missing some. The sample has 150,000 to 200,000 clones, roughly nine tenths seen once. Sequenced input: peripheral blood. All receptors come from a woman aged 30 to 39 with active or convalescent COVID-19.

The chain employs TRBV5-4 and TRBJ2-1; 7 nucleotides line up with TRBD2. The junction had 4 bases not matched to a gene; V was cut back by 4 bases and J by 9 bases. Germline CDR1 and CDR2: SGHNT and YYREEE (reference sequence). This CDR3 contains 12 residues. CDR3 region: CASSAGVFEQFF. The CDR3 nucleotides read TGTGCCAGCAGCGCGGGGGTTTTTGAGCAGTTCTTC.

The CDR3 nucleotides are TGTGCCAGCAGTGAGTCAGAAGGGGGGGTTAACTATGGCTACACCTTC. This encodes CASSESEGGVNYGYTF. The chain couples TRBV6-1 to TRBJ1-2, with D possibly matching TRBD1 (6 bases). The CDR3 has 16 residues. Germline-derived CDR1 and CDR2 are MNHNS and SASEGT. Trimming left V 3 bases short and J 1 base short, with 15 bases between.

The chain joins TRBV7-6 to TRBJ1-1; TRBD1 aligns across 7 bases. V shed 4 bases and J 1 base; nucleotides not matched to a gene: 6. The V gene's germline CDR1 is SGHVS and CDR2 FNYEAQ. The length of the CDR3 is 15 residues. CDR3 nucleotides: TGTGCCAGCAGCTCCTGGACAGGAAGGAACACTGAAGCTTTCTTT. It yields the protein CASSSWTGRNTEAFF.

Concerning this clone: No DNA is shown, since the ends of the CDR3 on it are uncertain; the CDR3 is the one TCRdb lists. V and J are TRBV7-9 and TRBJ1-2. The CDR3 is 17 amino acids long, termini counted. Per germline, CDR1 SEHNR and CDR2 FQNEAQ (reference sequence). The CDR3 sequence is CASTLGTLLYANYGYTF.

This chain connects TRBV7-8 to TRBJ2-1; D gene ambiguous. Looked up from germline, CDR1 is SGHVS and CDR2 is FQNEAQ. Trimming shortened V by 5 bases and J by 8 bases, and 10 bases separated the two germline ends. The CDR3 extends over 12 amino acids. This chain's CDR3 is CASSPNRDEQFF. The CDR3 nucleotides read TGTGCCAGCAGCCCCAATCGCGATGAGCAGTTCTTC.

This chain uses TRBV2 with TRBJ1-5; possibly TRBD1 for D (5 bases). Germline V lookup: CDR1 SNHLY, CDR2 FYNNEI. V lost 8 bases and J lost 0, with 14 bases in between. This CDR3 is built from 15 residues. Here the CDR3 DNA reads TGTGCCAGCTATCGACAGCCTTATAGCAATCAGCCCCAGCATTTT. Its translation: CASYRQPYSNQPQHF.

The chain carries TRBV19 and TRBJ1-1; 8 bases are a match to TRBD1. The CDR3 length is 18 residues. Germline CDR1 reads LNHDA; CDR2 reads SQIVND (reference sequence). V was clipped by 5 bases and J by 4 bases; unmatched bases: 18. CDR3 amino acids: CASSPETGQGGGITEAFF. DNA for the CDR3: TGTGCCAGTAGTCCGGAAACCGGACAGGGTGGTGGTATCACTGAAGCTTTCTTT.

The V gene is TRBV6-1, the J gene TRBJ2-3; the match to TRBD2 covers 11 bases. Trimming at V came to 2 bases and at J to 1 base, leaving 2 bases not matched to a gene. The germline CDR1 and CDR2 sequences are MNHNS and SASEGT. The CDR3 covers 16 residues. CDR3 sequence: CASSETLAGGTDTQYF. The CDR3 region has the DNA TGTGCCAGCAGTGAAACACTAGCGGGGGGCACAGATACGCAGTATTTT.

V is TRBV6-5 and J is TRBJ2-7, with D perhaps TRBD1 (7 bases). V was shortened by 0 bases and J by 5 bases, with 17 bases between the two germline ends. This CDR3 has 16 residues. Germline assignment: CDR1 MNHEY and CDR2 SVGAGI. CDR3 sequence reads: CASSYSATQGGDEQYF. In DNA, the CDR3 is TGTGCCAGCAGTTACTCAGCCACTCAGGGGGGCGACGAGCAGTACTTC.

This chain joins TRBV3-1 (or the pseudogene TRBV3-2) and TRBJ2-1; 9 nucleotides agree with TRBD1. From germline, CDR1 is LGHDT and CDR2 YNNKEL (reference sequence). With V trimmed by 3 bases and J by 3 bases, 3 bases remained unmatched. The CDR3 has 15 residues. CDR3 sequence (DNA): TGTGCCAGCAGCCAGGGACAGGGAAACTACAATGAGCAGTTCTTC. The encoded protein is CASSQGQGNYNEQFF.

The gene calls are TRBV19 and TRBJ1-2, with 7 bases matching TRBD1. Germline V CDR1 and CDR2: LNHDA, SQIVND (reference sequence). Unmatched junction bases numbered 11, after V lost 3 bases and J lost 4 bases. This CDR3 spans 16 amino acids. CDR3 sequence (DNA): TGTGCCAGTAGTATGGCCCCCGGGACAGCGATCTATGGCTACACCTTC. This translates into CASSMAPGTAIYGYTF.

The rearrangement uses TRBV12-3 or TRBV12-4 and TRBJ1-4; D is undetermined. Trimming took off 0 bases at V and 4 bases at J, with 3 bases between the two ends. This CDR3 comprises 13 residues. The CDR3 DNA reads TGTGCCAGCAGTTTAGCTATTAATGAAAAACTGTTTTTT. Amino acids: CASSLAINEKLFF.

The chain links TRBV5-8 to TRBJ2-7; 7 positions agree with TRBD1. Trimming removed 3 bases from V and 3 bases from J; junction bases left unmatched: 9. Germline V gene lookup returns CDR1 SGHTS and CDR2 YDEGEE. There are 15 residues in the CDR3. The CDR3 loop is CASSSTGASLYEQYF. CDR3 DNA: TGTGCCAGCAGCTCCACAGGGGCCTCCCTCTACGAGCAGTACTTC.

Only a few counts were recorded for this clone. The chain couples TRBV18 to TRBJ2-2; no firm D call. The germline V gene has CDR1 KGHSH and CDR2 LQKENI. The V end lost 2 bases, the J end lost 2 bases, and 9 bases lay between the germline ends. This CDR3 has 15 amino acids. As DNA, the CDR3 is TGTGCCAGCTCACCAAGCAACCTTAACACCGGGGAGCTGTTTTTT. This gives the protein CASSPSNLNTGELFF.

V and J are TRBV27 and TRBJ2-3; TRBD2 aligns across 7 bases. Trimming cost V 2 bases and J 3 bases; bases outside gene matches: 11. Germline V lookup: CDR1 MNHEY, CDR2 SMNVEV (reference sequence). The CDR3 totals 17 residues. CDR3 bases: TGTGCCAGCAGTTTACGGACTAGTCCGTTTCAAACAGATACGCAGTATTTT. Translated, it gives CASSLRTSPFQTDTQYF.